These T cell receptor beta chains were read from a single sample in a study of blood T cells in healthy people across ages. TCRdb reprocessed the 5' RACE reads via MiXCR and lists one record per CDR3 protein. The data hold 1.5 million to 2 million distinct CDR3 sequences, with about 39% observed a single time. The sequenced sample consisted of blood. The receptors derive from a human donor in good health. Each CDR3 is given with its conserved first and last residue. D genes are given only for firm matches. Size values are once, few and many counts, or a class for expanded clones, and some rows have none.

clone size,D gene,V gene,J gene,CDR3 DNA,CDR3 protein
NA,NA,TRBV4-1,TRBJ2-1,TGCGCCAGCAGCCCCCTGGGGTGGTCCGAAGCCTACAATGAGCAGTTCTTC,CASSPLGWSEAYNEQFF
few,TRBD2,TRBV7-2,TRBJ2-4,TGTGCCAGCAGCTTAACGGGGGGTCTGGGAAACATTCAGTACTTC,CASSLTGGLGNIQYF
NA,TRBD1,TRBV12-3/TRBV12-4,TRBJ1-4,TGTGCCAGCAGCCCGGGACAGGGGGAGAGAACTAATGAAAAACTGTTTTTT,CASSPGQGERTNEKLFF
NA,TRBD2,TRBV7-2,TRBJ2-5,TGTGCCAGCAGCTTAGCGCGAGGTAGCGGGGATGGCTACGAGCGGTACTTC,CASSLARGSGDGYERYF
once,NA,TRBV27,TRBJ2-6,TGTGCCAGCAGTGCTTTAAGGTACGGGGCCAACGTCCTGACTTTC,CASSALRYGANVLTF
few,TRBD1,TRBV29-1,TRBJ2-1,TGCAGCGTTGAGGGACAGGGATCCGACAATGAGCAGTTCTTC,CSVEGQGSDNEQFF
few,TRBD2,TRBV7-2,TRBJ2-1,TGTGCCAGCAGCTTAGACGGGGGGGCAATCAATGAGCAGTTCTTC,CASSLDGGAINEQFF
NA,TRBD2,TRBV6-2/TRBV6-3,TRBJ2-1,TGTGCCAGCAGCCCCTTCATTAGCGGGGGCGCATACTACAATGAGCAGTTCTTC,CASSPFISGGAYYNEQFF
many,NA,TRBV7-2,TRBJ2-5,TGTGCCAGCAGTTTAAGGGGACAAGAGACCCAGTACTTC,CASSLRGQETQYF
NA,TRBD1,TRBV11-3,TRBJ2-1,TGTGCCAACAGCTTAGCCCACAGGGGGCTGTCCTACAATGAGCAGTTCTTC,CANSLAHRGLSYNEQFF
NA,NA,TRBV9,TRBJ2-7,TGTACCAGCAGCGCCGCAGGGAGTGGCTCCTACGAGCAGTACTTC,CTSSAAGSGSYEQYF